This TCR beta chain appears in the sequencing data of a study of cytomegalovirus exposure and HLA in healthy donors. General study points: The number of N-insertions in an Asian-associated ancestry cluster was reportedly below the roughly 670-donor mean in a later analysis.

PCR was performed using 60 Vbeta and 13 Jbeta primers. Repertoires were generated with immunoSEQ multiplex PCR, while TCRdb's copy carries only in-frame clones and drops some. Of 35,000 to 50,000 clones listed, roughly three quarters were seen once; the top ten hold 3% to 4.5%. Germline assignment: CDR1 SGDLS and CDR2 YYNGEE. CDR3 size: 16 residues. The trim removed 0 bases at V and 4 bases at J, leaving 6 bases unmatched. Remarks on this clone: Its antigen is as yet unknown.

Sequencing used PBMCs. The chain combines TRBV9 with TRBJ2-3, with 9 positions matching TRBD1. This receptor was identified in a man aged 40-55 years in good health and CMV-seronegative. CDR3 in DNA: TGTGCCAGCAGCGTAGCCCCGGGACAGGGCGCAGATACGCAGTATTTT. Its protein product is CASSVAPGQGADTQYF.